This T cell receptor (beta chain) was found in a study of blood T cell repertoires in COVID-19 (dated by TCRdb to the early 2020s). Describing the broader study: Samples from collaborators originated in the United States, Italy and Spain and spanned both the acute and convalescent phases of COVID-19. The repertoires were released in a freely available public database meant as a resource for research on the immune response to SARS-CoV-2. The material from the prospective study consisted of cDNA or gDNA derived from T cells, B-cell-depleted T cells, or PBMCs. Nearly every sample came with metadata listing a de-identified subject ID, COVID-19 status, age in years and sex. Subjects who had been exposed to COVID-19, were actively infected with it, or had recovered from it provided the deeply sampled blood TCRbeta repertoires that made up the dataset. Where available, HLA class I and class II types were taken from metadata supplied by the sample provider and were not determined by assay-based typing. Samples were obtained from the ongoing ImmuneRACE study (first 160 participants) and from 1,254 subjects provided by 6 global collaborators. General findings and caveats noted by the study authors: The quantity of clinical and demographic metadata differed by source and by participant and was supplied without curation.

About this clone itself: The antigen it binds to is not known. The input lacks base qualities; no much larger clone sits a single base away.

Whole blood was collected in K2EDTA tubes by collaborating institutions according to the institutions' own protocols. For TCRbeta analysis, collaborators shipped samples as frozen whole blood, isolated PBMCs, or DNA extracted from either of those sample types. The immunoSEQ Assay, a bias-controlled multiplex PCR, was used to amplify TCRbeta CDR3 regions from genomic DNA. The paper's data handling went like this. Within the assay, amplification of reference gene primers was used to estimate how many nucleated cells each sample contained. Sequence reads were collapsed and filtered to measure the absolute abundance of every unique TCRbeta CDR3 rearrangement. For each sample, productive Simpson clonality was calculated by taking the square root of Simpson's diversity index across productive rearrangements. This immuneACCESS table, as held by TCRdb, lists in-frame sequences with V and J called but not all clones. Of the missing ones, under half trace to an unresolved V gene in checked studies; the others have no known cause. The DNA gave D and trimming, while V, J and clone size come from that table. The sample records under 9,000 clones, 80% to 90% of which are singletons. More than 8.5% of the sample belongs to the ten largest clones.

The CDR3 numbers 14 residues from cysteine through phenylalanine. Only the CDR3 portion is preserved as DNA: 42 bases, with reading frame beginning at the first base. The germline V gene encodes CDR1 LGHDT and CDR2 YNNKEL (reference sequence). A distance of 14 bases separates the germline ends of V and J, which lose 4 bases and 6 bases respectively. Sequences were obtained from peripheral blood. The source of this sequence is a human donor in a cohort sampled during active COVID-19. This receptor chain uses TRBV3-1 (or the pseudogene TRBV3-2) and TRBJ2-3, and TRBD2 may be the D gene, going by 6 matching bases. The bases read TGTGCCAGCAGCCCTCTCGGGGGATTGGATACGCAGTATTTT. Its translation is CASSPLGGLDTQYF.